This T cell receptor beta chain appears in the sequencing data of a study of T cell responses to AZD1222 COVID-19 vaccine. For the study at large: Pooled samples include second doses given at about 4 or 12 weeks.

Method: immunoSEQ multiplex PCR; TCRdb's copy keeps in-frame clones and lacks some. The repertoire has approximately 92,000 clones, about 90% of them found once; the top ten carry roughly 7.5%. Findings and caveats of the study: With two AZD1222 doses given, Spike-specific TCR breadth and depth both rose. The number of AZD1222 recipients seropositive at baseline was only five or six.

Of note for this clone: As yet, its antigen is unknown.

Trimming shortened V by 1 base and J by 9 bases, and 16 bases separated the two germline ends. This CDR3 region has 15 residues. Looked up from germline, CDR1 is LGHNA and CDR2 is YSLEER. The specimen was peripheral blood, collected on day 0 of AZD1222 vaccination. This sequence originates from an adult in good health. The chain combines TRBV4-3 with TRBJ1-5; tentatively, D is TRBD1 (5 bases). The CDR3 region is CASSQGWGVVGPQHF. In nucleotides, the CDR3 is TGCGCCAGCAGCCAAGGGTGGGGGGTTGTAGGGCCCCAGCATTTT.